This T cell receptor beta chain was retrieved from a study of shared clonotypes between healthy human individuals. The naive CD8 population came from CD45RO-negative cells selected for CCR7, without terminally differentiated effector memory CD45RA+ cells. Produced via immunoSEQ multiplex PCR; TCRdb's table is partial and in-frame only. Here the sample spans about 1,900,000 clones, approximately 94% being singletons. The V segment lost 0 bases and the J segment 6 bases; nucleotides outside the gene matches: 5. The CDR3 sequence is 15 residues long. The germline CDR1 and CDR2 sequences are MNHNY and SVGAGI (reference sequence).

This sequence originates from a man aged 18 to 29 in good health. Sequencing was performed on naive CD8+ T cells sorted from blood. This chain links TRBV6-6 with TRBJ2-7; 10 bases match TRBD2. The CDR3 reads CASSYSGLATGEQYF. The CDR3 region has the DNA TGTGCCAGCAGTTACTCGGGACTAGCGACGGGCGAGCAGTACTTC.